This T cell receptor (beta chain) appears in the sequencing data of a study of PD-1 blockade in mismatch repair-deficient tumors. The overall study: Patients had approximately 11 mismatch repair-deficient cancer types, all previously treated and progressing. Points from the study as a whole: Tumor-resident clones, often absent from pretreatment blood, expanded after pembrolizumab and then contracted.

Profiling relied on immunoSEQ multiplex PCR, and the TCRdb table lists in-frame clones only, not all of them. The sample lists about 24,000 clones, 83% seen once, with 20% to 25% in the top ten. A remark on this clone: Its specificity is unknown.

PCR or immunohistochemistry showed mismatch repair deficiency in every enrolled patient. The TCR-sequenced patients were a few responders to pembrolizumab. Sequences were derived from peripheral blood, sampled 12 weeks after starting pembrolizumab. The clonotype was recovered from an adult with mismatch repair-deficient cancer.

The DNA of the CDR3 is TGTGCCAGCAGTGGGCCTGGGACTAGCGGTATCACCGGGGAGCTGTTTTTT. This encodes CASSGPGTSGITGELFF. The chain couples TRBV6-1 to TRBJ2-2; 11 positions agree with TRBD2. This CDR3 region has 17 residues. Germline CDR1 MNHNS, CDR2 SASEGT. V shed 4 bases and J 4 bases; nucleotides not matched to a gene: 8.